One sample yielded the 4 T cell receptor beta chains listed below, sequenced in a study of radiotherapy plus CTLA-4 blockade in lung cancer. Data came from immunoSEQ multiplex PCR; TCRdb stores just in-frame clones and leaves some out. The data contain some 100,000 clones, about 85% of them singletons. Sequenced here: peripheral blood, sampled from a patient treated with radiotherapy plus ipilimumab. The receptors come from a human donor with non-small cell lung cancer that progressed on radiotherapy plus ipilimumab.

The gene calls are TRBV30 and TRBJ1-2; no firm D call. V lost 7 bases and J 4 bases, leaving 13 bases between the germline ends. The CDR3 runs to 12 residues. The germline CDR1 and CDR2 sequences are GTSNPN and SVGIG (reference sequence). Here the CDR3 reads CALPQGIYGYTF. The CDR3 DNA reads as TGTGCCTTACCCCAAGGTATCTATGGCTACACCTTC.

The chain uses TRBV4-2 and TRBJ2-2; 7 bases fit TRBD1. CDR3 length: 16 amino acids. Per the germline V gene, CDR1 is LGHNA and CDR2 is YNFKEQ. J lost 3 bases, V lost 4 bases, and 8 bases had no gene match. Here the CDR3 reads CASSRQGVDDTGELFF. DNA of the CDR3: TGTGCCAGCAGCCGCCAGGGGGTAGATGACACCGGGGAGCTGTTTTTT.

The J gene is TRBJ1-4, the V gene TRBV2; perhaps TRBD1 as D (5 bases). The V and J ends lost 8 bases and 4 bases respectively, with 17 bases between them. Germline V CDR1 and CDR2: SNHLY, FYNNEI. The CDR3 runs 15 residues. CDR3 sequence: CASRGDGFSNEKLFF. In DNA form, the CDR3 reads TGTGCCAGCCGGGGGGACGGCTTTAGTAATGAAAAACTGTTTTTT. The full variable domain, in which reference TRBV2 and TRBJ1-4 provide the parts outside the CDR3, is EPEVTQTPSHQVTQMGQEVILRCVPISNHLYFYWYRQILGQKVEFLVSFYNNEISEKSEIFDDQFSVERPDGSNFTLKIRSTKLEDSAMYFCASRGDGFSNEKLFFGSGTQLSVL.

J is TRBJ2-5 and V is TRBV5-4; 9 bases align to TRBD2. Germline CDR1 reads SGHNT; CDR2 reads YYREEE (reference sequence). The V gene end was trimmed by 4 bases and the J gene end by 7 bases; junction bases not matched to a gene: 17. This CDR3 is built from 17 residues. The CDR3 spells CASSQLASGTGGGTQYF. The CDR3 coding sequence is TGTGCCAGCAGCCAACTGGCTAGCGGGACCGGGGGGGGGACCCAGTACTTC. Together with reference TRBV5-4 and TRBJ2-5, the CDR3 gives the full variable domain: ETGVTQSPTHLIKTRGQQVTLRCSSQSGHNTVSWYQQALGQGPQFIFQYYREEENGRGNFPPRFSGLQFPNYSSELNVNALELDDSALYLCASSQLASGTGGGTQYFGPGTRLLVL.